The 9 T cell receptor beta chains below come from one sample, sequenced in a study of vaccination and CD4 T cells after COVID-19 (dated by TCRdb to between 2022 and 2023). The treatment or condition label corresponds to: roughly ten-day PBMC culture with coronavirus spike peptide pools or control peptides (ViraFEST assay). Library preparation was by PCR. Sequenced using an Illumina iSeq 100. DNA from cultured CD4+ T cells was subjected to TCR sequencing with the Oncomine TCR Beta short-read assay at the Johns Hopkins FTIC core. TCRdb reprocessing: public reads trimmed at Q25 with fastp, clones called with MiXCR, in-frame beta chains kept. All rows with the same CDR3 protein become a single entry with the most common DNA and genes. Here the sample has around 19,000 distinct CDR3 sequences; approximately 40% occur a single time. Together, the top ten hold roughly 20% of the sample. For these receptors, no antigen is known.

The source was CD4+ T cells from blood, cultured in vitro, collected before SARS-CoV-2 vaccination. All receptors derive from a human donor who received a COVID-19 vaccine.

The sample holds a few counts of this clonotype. CDR3 coding DNA: TGTGCCACCAGTGACCCGACAGGGGTCACAGATACGCAGTATTTT. Translation: CATSDPTGVTDTQYF. The V and J genes are TRBV24-1 and TRBJ2-3; TRBD1 matches 8 bases. V trimming: 4 bases; J trimming: 2 bases; junction bases outside the gene matches: 4. The germline V gene has CDR1 KGHDR and CDR2 SFDVKD. The CDR3 contains 15 residues.

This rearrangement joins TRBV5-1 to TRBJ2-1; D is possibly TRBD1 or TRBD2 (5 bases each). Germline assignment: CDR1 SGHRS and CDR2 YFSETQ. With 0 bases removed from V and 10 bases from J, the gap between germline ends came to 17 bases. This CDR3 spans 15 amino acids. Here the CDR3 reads CASSLVGPRGGEQFF. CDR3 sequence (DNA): TGCGCCAGCAGCTTGGTGGGCCCAAGGGGCGGGGAGCAGTTCTTC.

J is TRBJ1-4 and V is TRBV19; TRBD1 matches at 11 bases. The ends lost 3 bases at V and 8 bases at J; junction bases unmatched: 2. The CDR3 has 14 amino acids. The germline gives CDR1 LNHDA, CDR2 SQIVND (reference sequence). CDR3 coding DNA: TGTGCCAGTAGTATGCGGACAGGGGGCGAAAAACTGTTTTTT. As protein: CASSMRTGGEKLFF.

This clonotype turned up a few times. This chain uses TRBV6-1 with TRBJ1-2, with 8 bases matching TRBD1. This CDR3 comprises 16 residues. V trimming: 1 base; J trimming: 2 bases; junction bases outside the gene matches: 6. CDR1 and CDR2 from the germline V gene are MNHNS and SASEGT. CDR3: CASSEGWAGGNYGYTF. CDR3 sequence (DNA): TGTGCCAGCAGTGAAGGTTGGGCAGGGGGCAACTATGGCTACACCTTC.

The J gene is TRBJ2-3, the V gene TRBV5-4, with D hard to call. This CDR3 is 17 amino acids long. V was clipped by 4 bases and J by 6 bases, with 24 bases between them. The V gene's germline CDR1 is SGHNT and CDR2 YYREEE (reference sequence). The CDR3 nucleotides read TGTGCCAGCAGCCGAACAATGACGAGCGAGCTCCTTGATACGCAGTATTTT. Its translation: CASSRTMTSELLDTQYF. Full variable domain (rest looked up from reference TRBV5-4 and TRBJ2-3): ETGVTQSPTHLIKTRGQQVTLRCSSQSGHNTVSWYQQALGQGPQFIFQYYREEENGRGNFPPRFSGLQFPNYSSELNVNALELDDSALYLCASSRTMTSELLDTQYFGPGTRLTVL.

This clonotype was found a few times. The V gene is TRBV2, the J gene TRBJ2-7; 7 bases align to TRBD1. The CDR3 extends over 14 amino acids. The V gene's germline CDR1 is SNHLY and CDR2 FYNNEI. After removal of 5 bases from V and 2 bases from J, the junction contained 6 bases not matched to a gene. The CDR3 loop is CASSPNRGPYEQYF. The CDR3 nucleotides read TGTGCCAGCAGTCCTAACAGGGGACCCTACGAGCAGTACTTC.

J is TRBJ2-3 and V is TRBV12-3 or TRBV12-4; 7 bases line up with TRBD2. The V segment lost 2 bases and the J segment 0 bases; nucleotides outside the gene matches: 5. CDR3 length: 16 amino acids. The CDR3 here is CASSLRSGASTDTQYF. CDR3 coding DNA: TGTGCCAGCAGTTTACGGAGCGGGGCTAGCACAGATACGCAGTATTTT.

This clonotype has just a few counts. The CDR3 DNA is TGTGCCAGCAGTTTTGTGCTGGGGCGGGGTCAAGAGACCCAGTACTTC. It is translated as CASSFVLGRGQETQYF. J is TRBJ2-5 and V is TRBV12-3 or TRBV12-4, with D perhaps matching TRBD2 (6 bases). The CDR3 runs 16 residues. Trimming removed 3 bases from V and 2 bases from J, with 16 bases in between.

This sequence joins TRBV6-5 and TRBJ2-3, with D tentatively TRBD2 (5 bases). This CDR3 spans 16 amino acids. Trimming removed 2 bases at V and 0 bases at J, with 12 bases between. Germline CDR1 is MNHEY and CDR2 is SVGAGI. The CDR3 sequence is CASSYGLASSTDTQYF. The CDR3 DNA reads TGTGCCAGCAGTTACGGTCTAGCTTCTAGCACAGATACGCAGTATTTT.